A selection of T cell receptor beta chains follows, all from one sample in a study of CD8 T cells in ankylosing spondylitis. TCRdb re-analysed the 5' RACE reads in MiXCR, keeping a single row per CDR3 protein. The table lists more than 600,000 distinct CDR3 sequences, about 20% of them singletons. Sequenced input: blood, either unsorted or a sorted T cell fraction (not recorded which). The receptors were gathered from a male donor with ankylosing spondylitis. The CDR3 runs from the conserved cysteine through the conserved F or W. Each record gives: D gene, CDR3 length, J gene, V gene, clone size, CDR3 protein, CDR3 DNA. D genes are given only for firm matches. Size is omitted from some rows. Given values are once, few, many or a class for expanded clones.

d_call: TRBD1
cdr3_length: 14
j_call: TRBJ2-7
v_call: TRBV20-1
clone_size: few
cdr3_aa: CSARDDRGSYEQYF
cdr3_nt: TGCAGTGCTAGGGACGACAGGGGCTCCTACGAGCAGTACTTC

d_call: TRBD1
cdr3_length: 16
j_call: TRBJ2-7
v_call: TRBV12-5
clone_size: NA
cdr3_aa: CASGLAPGQGTYEQYF
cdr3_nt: TGTGCTAGTGGTTTGGCCCCAGGACAGGGGACCTACGAGCAGTACTTC

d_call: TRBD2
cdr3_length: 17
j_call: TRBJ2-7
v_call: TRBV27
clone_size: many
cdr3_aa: CASSLWGREGLRYEQYF
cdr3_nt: TGTGCCAGCAGTTTATGGGGGCGGGAGGGCCTCAGGTACGAGCAGTACTTC

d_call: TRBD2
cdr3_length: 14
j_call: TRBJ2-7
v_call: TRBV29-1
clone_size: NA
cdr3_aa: CSASGTSNSYEQYF
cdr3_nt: TGCAGCGCCTCCGGGACTAGCAATTCCTACGAGCAGTACTTC

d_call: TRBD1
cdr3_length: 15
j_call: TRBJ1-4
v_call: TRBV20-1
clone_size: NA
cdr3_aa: CSASPTGSPNEKLFF
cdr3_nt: TGCAGTGCCTCCCCGACAGGGAGCCCTAATGAAAAACTGTTTTTT

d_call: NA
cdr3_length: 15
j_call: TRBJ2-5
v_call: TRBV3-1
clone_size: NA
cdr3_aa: CASSKGAWEGETQYF
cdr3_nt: TGTGCCAGCAGCAAGGGAGCTTGGGAAGGAGAGACCCAGTACTTC

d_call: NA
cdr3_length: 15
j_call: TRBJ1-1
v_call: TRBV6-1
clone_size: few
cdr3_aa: CASWIRGSANTEAFF
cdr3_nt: TGTGCCAGCTGGATCCGGGGGTCGGCGAACACTGAAGCTTTCTTT

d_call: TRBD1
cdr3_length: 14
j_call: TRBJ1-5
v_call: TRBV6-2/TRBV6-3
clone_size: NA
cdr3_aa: CASRGTGGNQPQHF
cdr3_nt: TGTGCCAGCAGGGGGACAGGGGGCAATCAGCCCCAGCATTTT

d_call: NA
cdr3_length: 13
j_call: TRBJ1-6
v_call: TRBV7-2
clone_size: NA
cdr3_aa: CASSLAFTAPLHF
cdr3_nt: TGTGCCAGCAGCTTAGCGTTTACCGCACCCCTCCACTTT

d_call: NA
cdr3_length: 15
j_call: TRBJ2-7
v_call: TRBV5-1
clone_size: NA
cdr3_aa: CASSLNRGGAYEQYF
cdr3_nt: TGCGCCAGCAGCCTCAACAGGGGGGGGGCCTACGAGCAGTACTTC

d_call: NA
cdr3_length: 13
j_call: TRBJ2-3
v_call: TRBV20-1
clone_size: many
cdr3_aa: CSARQGSTDTQYF
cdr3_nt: TGCAGTGCTAGGCAGGGCTCCACAGATACGCAGTATTTT

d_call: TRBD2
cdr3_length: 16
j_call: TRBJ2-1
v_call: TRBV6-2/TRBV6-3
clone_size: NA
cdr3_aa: CASSYSRTSGSSEQFF
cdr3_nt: TGTGCCAGCAGTTACTCGAGGACTAGCGGGAGTAGTGAGCAGTTCTTC

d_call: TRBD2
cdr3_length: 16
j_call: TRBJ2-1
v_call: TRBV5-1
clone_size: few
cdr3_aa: CASSWGRSSGSDEQFF
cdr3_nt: TGCGCCAGCAGCTGGGGGCGGTCTAGCGGGAGCGATGAGCAGTTCTTC

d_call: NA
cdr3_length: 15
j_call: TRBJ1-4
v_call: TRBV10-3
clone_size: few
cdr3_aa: CAISDSESANEKLFF
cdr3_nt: TGTGCCATCAGTGATTCAGAATCGGCTAATGAAAAACTGTTTTTT

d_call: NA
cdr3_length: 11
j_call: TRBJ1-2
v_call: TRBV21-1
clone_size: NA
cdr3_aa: CASSKSDSHTF
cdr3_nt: TGTGCCAGCAGCAAGTCGGACAGTCACACCTTC

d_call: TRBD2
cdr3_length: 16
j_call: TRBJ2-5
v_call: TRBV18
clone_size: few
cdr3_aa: CASSPSTSGSEETQYF
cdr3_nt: TGTGCCAGCTCACCGTCGACTAGCGGGAGTGAAGAGACCCAGTACTTC

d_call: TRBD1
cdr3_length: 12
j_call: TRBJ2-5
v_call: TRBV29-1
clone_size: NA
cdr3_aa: CSAGDSQETQYF
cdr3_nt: TGCAGCGCCGGGGACAGCCAAGAGACCCAGTACTTC

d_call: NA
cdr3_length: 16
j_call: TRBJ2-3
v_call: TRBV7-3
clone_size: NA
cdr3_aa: CASSPGLYGSTDTQYF
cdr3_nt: TGTGCCAGCAGCCCAGGACTATACGGGAGCACAGATACGCAGTATTTT

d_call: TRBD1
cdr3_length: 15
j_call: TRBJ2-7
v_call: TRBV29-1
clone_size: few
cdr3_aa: CSVDTGDRASYEQYF
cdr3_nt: TGCAGCGTTGATACAGGGGACAGGGCTTCCTACGAGCAGTACTTC

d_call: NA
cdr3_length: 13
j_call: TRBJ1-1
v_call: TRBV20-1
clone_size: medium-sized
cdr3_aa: CSARESMNTEAFF
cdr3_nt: TGCAGTGCTAGAGAGTCCATGAACACTGAAGCTTTCTTT

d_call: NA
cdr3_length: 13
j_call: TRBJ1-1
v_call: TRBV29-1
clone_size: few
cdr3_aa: CSVERARDTEAFF
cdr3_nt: TGCAGCGTTGAAAGAGCGAGGGACACTGAAGCTTTCTTT

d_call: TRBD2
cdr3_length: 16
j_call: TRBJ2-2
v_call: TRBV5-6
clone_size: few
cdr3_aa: CASSLALAEPTGELFF
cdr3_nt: TGTGCCAGCAGCTTGGCCCTAGCGGAGCCCACCGGGGAGCTGTTTTTT

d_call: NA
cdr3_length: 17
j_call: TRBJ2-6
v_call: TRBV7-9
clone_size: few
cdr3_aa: CASSLARGNSGANVLTF
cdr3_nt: TGTGCCAGCAGCTTAGCGAGGGGTAATTCTGGGGCCAACGTCCTGACTTTC

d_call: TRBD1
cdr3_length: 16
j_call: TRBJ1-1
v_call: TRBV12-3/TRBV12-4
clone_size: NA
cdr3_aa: CASSSRNRGANTEAFF
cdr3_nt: TGTGCCAGCAGTTCCCGAAACAGGGGAGCGAACACTGAAGCTTTCTTT

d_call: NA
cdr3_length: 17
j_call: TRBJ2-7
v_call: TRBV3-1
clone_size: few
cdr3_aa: CASSQGAVGVYSYEQYF
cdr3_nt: TGTGCCAGCAGCCAGGGAGCGGTGGGGGTCTACTCCTACGAGCAGTACTTC

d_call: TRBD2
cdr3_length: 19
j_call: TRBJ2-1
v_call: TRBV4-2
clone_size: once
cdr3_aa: CASSTGTSGDGSSYNEQFF
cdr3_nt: TGTGCCAGCAGCACCGGGACTAGCGGGGATGGGAGCTCCTACAATGAGCAGTTCTTC

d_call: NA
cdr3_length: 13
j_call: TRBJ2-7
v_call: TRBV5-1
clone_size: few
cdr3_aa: CASSLVRNHEQYF
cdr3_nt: TGCGCCAGCAGCTTGGTCAGGAACCACGAGCAGTACTTC

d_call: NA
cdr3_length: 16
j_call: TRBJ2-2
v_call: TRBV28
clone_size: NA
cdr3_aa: CASSLTGVYYTGELFF
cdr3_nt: TGTGCCAGCAGTTTAACTGGTGTCTACTACACCGGGGAGCTGTTTTTT

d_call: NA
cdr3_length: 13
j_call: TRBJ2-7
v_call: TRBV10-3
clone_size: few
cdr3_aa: CAISEGLSYEQYF
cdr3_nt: TGTGCCATCAGTGAAGGGCTATCCTACGAGCAGTACTTC

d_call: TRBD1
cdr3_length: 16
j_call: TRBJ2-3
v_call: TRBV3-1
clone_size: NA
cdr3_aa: CASSQVTSDRGGTQYF
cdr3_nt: TGTGCCAGCAGCCAAGTCACTAGTGACAGGGGAGGTACGCAGTATTTT

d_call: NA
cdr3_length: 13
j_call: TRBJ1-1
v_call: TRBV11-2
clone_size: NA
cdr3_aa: CASSFQFSTEAFF
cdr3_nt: TGTGCCAGCAGCTTCCAGTTTTCCACTGAAGCTTTCTTT

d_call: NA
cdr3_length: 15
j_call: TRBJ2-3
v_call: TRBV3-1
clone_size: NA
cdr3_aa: CASSEGRGRTDTQYF
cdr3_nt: TGTGCCAGCAGCGAAGGACGGGGACGCACAGATACGCAGTATTTT